This passage covers 14 T cell receptor beta chains from one sample sequenced in a study of T cell responses to AZD1222 COVID-19 vaccine. Only in-frame clones appear in the TCRdb table, and some are missing; sequencing was by immunoSEQ multiplex PCR. This sample has 120,000 to 150,000 clones, with around 88% found just once. The input for sequencing was peripheral blood, taken on day 0 of MenACWY control vaccination. These receptors all come from an adult in good health.

The chain has TRBV4-1 and TRBJ1-2; D unclear. V was trimmed by 0 bases and J by 8 bases, leaving 16 bases between them. Germline CDR1 and CDR2: MGHRA and YSYEKL. The CDR3 consists of 15 residues. CDR3 protein: CASSQDPPRALGYTF. The CDR3 nucleotides are TGCGCCAGCAGCCAAGATCCCCCTAGGGCGCTGGGCTACACCTTC.

This clone was detected only once. The genes are TRBV7-2 and TRBJ1-1, with D possibly TRBD1 on 6 matching bases. The CDR3 spans 15 residues. Germline loops: CDR1 SGHTA, CDR2 FQGNSA. Trimming pared 7 bases from V and 3 bases from J, leaving 18 bases between. CDR3 amino acids: CASKGGGVRHTEAFF. CDR3 sequence (DNA): TGTGCCAGCAAGGGAGGGGGTGTTCGGCACACTGAAGCTTTCTTT.

This chain uses TRBV30 with TRBJ2-1; D possibly matches TRBD1 or TRBD2 (6 bases each). The germline CDR1 and CDR2 sequences are GTSNPN and SVGIG (reference sequence). This CDR3 region has 14 residues. Trimming took 1 base from V and 12 from J, leaving 19 bases between them. CDR3 sequence: CAWSDRAGEVVQFF. The CDR3 DNA reads TGTGCCTGGAGTGACAGGGCAGGGGAGGTAGTGCAGTTCTTC.

CDR3 DNA sequence: TGTGCCAGCAGTTATCGAGAAGGGGGATCCTACGAGCAGTACTTC. Translated: CASSYREGGSYEQYF. V gene TRBV27 combines with J gene TRBJ2-7, with a weak D call TRBD1 (6 bases). This CDR3 is 15 amino acids long. In germline, CDR1 is MNHEY, CDR2 SMNVEV (reference sequence). V was shortened by 4 bases and J by 1 base, with 14 bases between the two germline ends.

Comments on this clone: One junction end disagrees with the germline gene, perhaps due to a read error. The J gene is TRBJ1-6, the V gene TRBV7-2; a weak D match, TRBD1 (5 bases). Germline V CDR1 and CDR2: SGHTA, FQGNSA. The CDR3 runs 11 residues. The CDR3 sequence is CASSLGGTLYF. The CDR3 DNA reads TGTGCCAGCAGCTTAGGCGGGACGTTATACTTT.

This chain uses TRBV5-1 with TRBJ1-5; D remains unclear. CDR1 and CDR2 from the germline V gene are SGHRS and YFSETQ. V was pared by 0 bases and J by 0 bases, with 7 bases between. The CDR3 consists of 15 residues. The CDR3 region is CASSLAGDSNQPQHF. CDR3 coding DNA: TGCGCCAGCAGCTTGGCCGGCGATAGCAATCAGCCCCAGCATTTT.

The gene calls are TRBV6-2 or TRBV6-3 and TRBJ2-1, with TRBD1 matching 9 bases. CDR1 and CDR2 (germline): MNHEY, SVGEGT. The CDR3 has 17 amino acids. V dropped 0 bases and J dropped 3; count of bases not matched to a gene: 6. CDR3 nucleotide sequence: TGTGCCAGCAGTTACTCGCCTGGACAGGGGATCTACAATGAGCAGTTCTTC. Translating it yields CASSYSPGQGIYNEQFF.

The chain couples TRBV28 to TRBJ1-1; possible D gene TRBD1, 6 bases. The V gene lost 6 bases and the J gene lost 1 base, with 15 bases spanning the gap. Germline values: CDR1 MDHEN, CDR2 SYDVKM. The CDR3 consists of 15 residues. The CDR3 loop reads CASSKQRGQNTEAFF. The CDR3 nucleotides are TGTGCCAGCAGCAAGCAAAGGGGACAGAACACTGAAGCTTTCTTT.

This chain joins TRBV28 and TRBJ2-7, with TRBD1 identical over 10 bases. The germline CDR1 and CDR2 sequences are MDHEN and SYDVKM. The CDR3 spans 15 residues. The V segment lost 5 bases and the J segment 5 bases; nucleotides outside the gene matches: 9. As DNA, the CDR3 is TGTGCCAGCAGTCTGGTCGGGACAGGGGAGCACGAGCAGTACTTC. Protein: CASSLVGTGEHEQYF.

This chain uses TRBV14 with TRBJ2-7, with 9 positions matching TRBD1. The CDR3 extends over 15 amino acids. CDR1 and CDR2 (germline): SGHDN, FVKESK. Germline trimming cut 3 bases from V and 8 bases from J; bases unmatched to any gene: 11. CDR3 amino acids: CASSQGQGRKWQQYF. CDR3 DNA: TGTGCCAGCAGCCAGGGACAGGGAAGAAAGTGGCAGCAGTACTTC.

The J gene is TRBJ2-2, the V gene TRBV24-1, with D uncertain. The germline V and J ends were trimmed by 4 bases and 1 base, with 9 bases remaining between them. Per the germline V gene, CDR1 is KGHDR and CDR2 is SFDVKD. The CDR3 contains 15 residues. CDR3 DNA sequence: TGTGCCACCAGTGACAGGCGGAAGAACACCGGGGAGCTGTTTTTT. Translation: CATSDRRKNTGELFF.

The chain combines TRBV6-2 or TRBV6-3 with TRBJ1-5; D gene uncertain. CDR1 is MNHEY, CDR2 SVGEGT, per germline. The V and J ends lost 2 bases and 12 bases respectively, with 17 bases between them. The CDR3 loop spans 14 amino acids. CDR3 nucleotide sequence: TGTGCCAGCAGTTACCATACGGCCCGACGGGTCCAGCATTTT. It yields the protein CASSYHTARRVQHF.

The table lists this clone with a few counts. The V gene is TRBV13, the J gene TRBJ1-6; D possibly corresponds to TRBD1 (5 bases). The V gene's germline CDR1 is PRHDT and CDR2 FYEKMQ (reference sequence). This CDR3 has 13 residues. V dropped 1 base and J dropped 10 bases, with 8 bases sitting between them. CDR3 sequence (DNA): TGTGCCAGCAGCTTAGTGGGGGAATCACCCCTCCACTTT. It specifies CASSLVGESPLHF.

This chain joins TRBV10-3 and TRBJ2-1; D is ambiguous. Germline V lookup: CDR1 ENHRY, CDR2 SYGVKD. Trimming pared 3 bases from V and 3 bases from J, leaving 3 bases between. This CDR3 is 12 amino acids long. The CDR3 here is CAISDSYNEQFF. DNA for the CDR3: TGTGCCATCAGTGATAGCTACAATGAGCAGTTCTTC.